These T cell receptor beta chains were read from a single sample in a study of cytomegalovirus exposure and HLA in healthy donors. Produced via immunoSEQ multiplex PCR; TCRdb's table is partial and in-frame only. The data show some 90,000 clones, roughly 80% seen once. The material sequenced was PBMCs. Source of these receptors: a man aged 45-65 years in good health and CMV-seropositive. The CDR3 runs from the conserved cysteine through the conserved F or W. D genes are given only for firm matches. Clone sizes are given selectively: once, few, many, or a class where the clone is expanded.

TRBD2 TRBJ2-3 - TRBV7-2 CASSLVAGVGNTQYF TGTGCCAGCAGCTTAGTGGCGGGAGTTGGGAATACGCAGTATTTT
TRBD1 TRBJ2-7 - TRBV18 CASSPTGTEYYEQYF TGTGCCAGCTCACCGACCGGGACAGAGTACTACGAGCAGTACTTC
- TRBJ2-2 - TRBV7-9 CSSSLFLNTGELFF TGTTCCAGCAGCCTGTTTTTAAACACCGGGGAGCTGTTTTTT
- TRBJ2-5 once TRBV7-9 CASSRRETQYF TGTGCCAGCAGCCGGAGAGAGACCCAGTACTTC
- TRBJ2-3 - TRBV29-1 CSVELFVGTSRTDTQYF TGCAGCGTTGAATTATTTGTGGGGACTTCGCGCACAGATACGCAGTATTTT
- TRBJ2-2 - TRBV6-1 CASSGAGRQYELTGELFF TGTGCCAGCAGTGGGGCGGGACGGCAATACGAGTTGACCGGGGAGCTGTTTTTT
TRBD2 TRBJ2-1 - TRBV5-1 CASSTTSGTNEQFF TGCGCCAGCAGCACAACTAGCGGGACGAATGAGCAGTTCTTC
TRBD2 TRBJ2-3 - TRBV4-2 CASAAGGRDTQYF TGTGCCAGCGCCGCGGGAGGGCGAGATACGCAGTATTTT
TRBD2 TRBJ2-3 - TRBV6-5 CASSQGTSGRYTQYF TGTGCCAGCAGCCAAGGGACTAGCGGGAGGTATACGCAGTATTTT
- TRBJ1-2 few TRBV9 CASSPKQRRTERYNYGYTF TGTGCCAGCAGCCCTAAGCAACGAAGGACAGAACGATATAACTATGGCTACACCTTC
- TRBJ1-1 few TRBV7-9 CASSDAGRNTEAFF TGTGCCAGCAGCGACGCGGGAAGGAACACTGAAGCTTTCTTT
- TRBJ2-3 few TRBV7-2 CASSLSQGLYHTQYF TGTGCCAGCAGCTTAAGTCAGGGCTTGTATCATACGCAGTATTTT